This record concerns one T cell receptor beta chain sequence. The data were obtained in a study of CD8+CD57+ T cells in acquired aplastic anemia. Patients sequenced had flow cytometry evidence of CD8+CD57+ cell expansion. The length of the CDR3 is 14 residues. CDR1 is ENHRY and CDR2 is SYGVKD in the germline V gene. After removal of 4 bases from V and 6 bases from J, the junction contained 6 bases not matched to a gene. Genomic DNA templated the TCR beta VDJ and CDR3 profiling. TCRdb re-called the reads through MiXCR, storing one row per CDR3 protein. The sample carries fewer than 80,000 distinct CDR3 sequences, less than 85% recorded once.

The TCR originated in a human donor with aplastic anemia. What was sequenced was sorted CD4+, CD8+, or CD8+CD57+ T cells (not recorded which) from PBMCs. The V gene is TRBV10-3, the J gene TRBJ1-5; 7 bases are shared with TRBD1. CDR3: CAISAAGTVQPQHF. The CDR3 nucleotides read TGTGCCATCAGTGCCGCCGGGACAGTTCAGCCCCAGCATTTT.